The sequence of this TCR beta chain was determined in a study of PD-1 blockade in classical Hodgkin lymphoma (dated by TCRdb to about 2020). In terms of the full investigation: Nivolumab dosing was 3 mg/kg intravenously every 2 weeks, continuing until either disease progression or unacceptable toxicity. To define a peripheral blood immune signature of response to PD-1 blockade in classical Hodgkin lymphoma, the study combined TCR beta sequencing with CyTOF. Overall study outcomes, separate from this receptor: Baseline TCR diversity was reported to be lower in newly diagnosed patients than in healthy donors and to be lower still in relapsed/refractory patients. Among trial patients, those achieving complete response had baseline diversity similar to that of newly diagnosed patients, while diversity was significantly lower in partial responders and progressors. The study covered only a single clinical trial cohort, and the causes of the repertoire differences, possibly disease activity or prior therapy, were still not defined. Lower diversity was observed in patients in whom nivolumab was started less than 1 year after ASCT, and these patients were excluded from later analyses so that confounding by immune reconstitution would be avoided. A significant rise by C4D1 was seen in CD4+ but not CD8+ TCR diversity (p=0.0027 vs p=0.16), with the rise being most apparent in complete responders (p=0.02).

As encoded in the germline V gene (reference sequence), CDR1 is LNHNV while CDR2 is YYDKDF. Trimming at the junction amounts to 1 base on V and 4 bases on J, and the germline ends lie 14 bases apart. The CDR3 contains 16 residues, cysteine and phenylalanine counted. The retained sequence is limited to the CDR3, 48 bases, with the frame set at the first base. Genomic DNA was extracted with the Qiagen DNeasy kit from unsorted PBMCs and from negatively selected CD4+ and CD8+ fractions. TCR beta CDR3 regions were amplified by immunoSEQ multiplex PCR using primers annealing to V and J segments. A synthetic immune receptor repertoire was used to minimize amplification bias, and remaining bias was computationally removed after sequencing. The study's processing was this. Custom Python scripts were used to quantify repertoire diversity as the Shannon entropy index. Unsorted, CD4+ and CD8+ repertoires were examined separately, except in combined analyses, for which CD4+ and CD8+ sequences were merged in silico. A clone was considered expanded if an increase in frequency of at least 2-fold after treatment relative to C1D1 was found, and a pseudocount of 0.5 was applied to clones undetected at baseline. Clones with 0 or 1 copy at C1D1 were classified as singleton clones, and clones with 2 or more copies were classified as non-singleton clones. Clones expanded in unsorted samples were annotated as CD4+, CD8+ or unknown by matching protein sequences in sorted samples from the same patient. Wilcoxon tests on paired samples were used to test diversity changes from C1D1 to C4D1. As stored in TCRdb, this immuneACCESS dataset retains in-frame rearrangements with V and J assigned. A fraction of the clones does not appear; measured against another copy, unresolved V genes explain less than half of the discrepancy, and the remainder lacks a known reason. That table gives V, J and clone size, and the DNA gave D and trimming. This sample gives under 45,000 clones in total; around three fifths of them show up just once. The top ten constitute 3% to 4% of the sample.

A remark on this clone: No cognate antigen has been identified for it. No base-level quality is on record; no much larger clone is a single base apart.

This sample's time point label indicates: cycle 4 day 1 (C4D1), after about 6 weeks of nivolumab. All trial patients had relapsed after autologous stem cell transplantation, with cohorts A, B and C differing in prior brentuximab vedotin exposure. The trial cohort was composed of about 54 patients with relapsed/refractory classical Hodgkin lymphoma, for whom complete response, partial response or progressive disease was recorded as best overall response. In the multi-cohort phase II CheckMate 205 trial, trial patients received single-agent nivolumab. An independent review committee assessed best overall response by applying the 2007 International Working Group response criteria. Trial PBMCs were obtained immediately prior to nivolumab initiation (C1D1) and on therapy at cycle 2 day 1 and cycle 4 day 1. Peripheral blood was collected in 8 mL Vacutainer Cell Preparation Tubes, from which PBMCs were isolated by centrifugation and then cryopreserved.

The chain was built from TRBV15 and TRBJ1-5; the D gene is not confidently resolved. The receptor was derived from a human donor with classical Hodgkin lymphoma. This sample comprised peripheral blood mononuclear cells (PBMCs), obtained before the fourth cycle of nivolumab. The CDR3 protein sequence reads: CATSRGREARNQPQHF. The nucleotides are TGTGCCACCAGCAGAGGCCGTGAGGCTCGGAATCAGCCCCAGCATTTT.